The entry that follows covers one T cell receptor beta chain sequence. Its antigen is currently unknown. Researchers collected 7.5 to 10 milliliters of peripheral blood from every single donor. PBMCs numbering at least 7 million were isolated per sample. The trim removed 4 bases at V and 8 bases at J, leaving 6 bases unmatched. The CDR3 extends over 13 amino acids. Per the germline V gene, CDR1 is ENHRY and CDR2 is SYGVKD. With a J-beta primer mix and a sample-barcoded 5' primer, a second PCR ran about 7 to 12 cycles. Each CDR3 protein is one row after TCRdb ran MiXCR on the 5' RACE reads. The data hold 1.5 million to 2 million distinct CDR3 sequences, with roughly two fifths observed a single time. These data belong to a study of blood T cells in healthy people across ages. Study-level points and caveats: A strong correlation between TCR beta diversity and naive T cell percentage was seen. Reliance upon unsorted PBMCs precluded definitive naive versus antigen-experienced comparison.

The sample consisted of blood. The chain recombines TRBV10-3 with TRBJ1-1, with 8 bases aligning to TRBD1. The source of this sequence is a human donor in good health. The CDR3 reads CAISGNRGGEAFF. Written as DNA, the CDR3 is TGTGCCATCAGTGGTAACAGGGGGGGGGAAGCTTTCTTT.